This T cell receptor (beta chain) was sequenced in a study of OX40 agonist ivuxolimab in advanced cancers. In the study overall: Patients received ivuxolimab, an agonistic anti-OX40 (CD134) antibody.

Method: immunoSEQ multiplex PCR; TCRdb's copy keeps in-frame clones and lacks some. The sample yields about 110,000 clones, approximately 89% seen once. The V end lost 5 bases, the J end lost 1 base, and 12 bases lay between the germline ends. The CDR3 covers 14 residues. Per germline, CDR1 MNHNS and CDR2 SASEGT. The receptor was derived from an adult with an advanced solid tumor such as melanoma, head and neck, liver or kidney cancer. This chain joins TRBV6-1 and TRBJ2-7; D is uncertain. The sequencing used CD4+ or CD8+ T cells sorted from blood, collected in a trial of the OX40 agonist ivuxolimab. The CDR3 spells CASSWAGNSYEQYF. The CDR3 nucleotides are TGTGCCAGCAGTTGGGCCGGAAATTCCTACGAGCAGTACTTC.